Following are 24 T cell receptor beta chains from one sample sequenced in a study of T cells after yellow fever vaccination. TCRdb reanalysed the 5' RACE reads using MiXCR and keeps one entry per CDR3 protein. Of around 320,000 distinct CDR3 sequences listed, 8.5% to 10% are singletons. The sample was CD4+ T cells sorted from PBMCs, taken 5 days after the yellow fever booster vaccination. The source of these receptors is a man between 18 and 29 years old who received the YFV17D yellow fever vaccine.

This clonotype was seen ten or more times. The chain links TRBV4-3 to TRBJ2-2, with 11 bases fitting TRBD2. The CDR3 runs 17 residues. The ends lost 3 bases at V and 4 bases at J; junction bases unmatched: 7. Germline-derived CDR1 and CDR2 are LGHNA and YSLEER. The CDR3 DNA is TGCGCCAGCAGCCACTATACTAGCGGGGGAGGCACCGGGGAGCTGTTTTTT. Protein product: CASSHYTSGGGTGELFF.

In its sample, this clonotype was seen many times. This sequence joins TRBV10-3 and TRBJ2-3; tentative D call: TRBD2 (6 bases). The germline CDR1 and CDR2 sequences are ENHRY and SYGVKD. Deletions cut 0 bases from V and 7 bases from J, with 14 bases between. CDR3 length: 15 amino acids. In DNA form, the CDR3 reads TGTGCCATCAGTGAGTCGGGACCTCGGGGGAATACGCAGTATTTT. It yields the protein CAISESGPRGNTQYF.

This clonotype has more than one count but fewer than ten. The chain joins TRBV18 to TRBJ1-1; a possible D gene is TRBD1 (6 bases). The length of the CDR3 is 13 residues. Germline values: CDR1 KGHSH, CDR2 LQKENI. Trimming took off 6 bases at V and 5 bases at J, with 13 bases between the two ends. The CDR3: CASSSTGLTEAFF. The CDR3 bases are TGTGCCAGCTCGTCCACAGGGCTTACTGAAGCTTTCTTT.

This clonotype has a handful of counts. This sequence joins TRBV7-2 and TRBJ1-1; 12 bases are shared with TRBD1. Per germline, CDR1 SGHTA and CDR2 FQGNSA. This CDR3 is built from 15 residues. The junction had 12 bases not matched to a gene; V was cut back by 8 bases and J by 8 bases. The CDR3 sequence: CASRVSGTGGAEAFF. The DNA for the CDR3 is TGTGCCAGCCGAGTATCCGGGACAGGGGGCGCGGAAGCTTTCTTT.

This clonotype has more than one count but fewer than ten. The chain uses TRBV29-1 and TRBJ2-6; either TRBD1 or TRBD2 may fit D (5 bases each). V shed 4 bases and J shed 2 bases, with 6 bases lying between them. Germline CDR1 SQVTM, CDR2 ANQGSEA. The CDR3 spans 13 residues. The CDR3 coding sequence is TGCAGCGTTGGGGGGACTGGGGCCAACGTCCTGACTTTC. It yields the protein CSVGGTGANVLTF.

This clonotype was seen ten or more times. The genes are TRBV7-2 and TRBJ2-3, with 15 bases matching TRBD2. The CDR3 has 16 amino acids. In germline, CDR1 is SGHTA, CDR2 FQGNSA. V lost 5 bases to trimming and J lost 5 bases; unmatched junction nucleotides: 5. Written as DNA, the CDR3 is TGTGCCAGCAGCCCGACGGGACTAGCGGGGGGAGATACGCAGTATTTT. Its protein product is CASSPTGLAGGDTQYF.

The chain couples TRBV29-1 to TRBJ1-1, with D maybe TRBD1 (5 bases). The CDR3 contains 14 residues. V was shortened by 6 bases and J by 2 bases, with 16 bases between the two germline ends. Germline loops: CDR1 SQVTM, CDR2 ANQGSEA. Here the CDR3 DNA reads TGCAGCGTAAGACTACGGGGGGGTAACACTGAAGCTTTCTTT. Translation: CSVRLRGGNTEAFF.

The V and J genes are TRBV6-6 and TRBJ2-7, with D possibly matching TRBD1 (5 bases). The CDR3 loop spans 14 amino acids. Germline CDR1 reads MNHNY; CDR2 reads SVGAGI (reference sequence). The V and J ends lost 2 bases and 4 bases respectively, with 12 bases between them. CDR3 sequence: CASSYKQGSYEQYV. The CDR3 DNA sequence: TGTGCCAGCAGTTACAAGCAGGGTTCGTACGAGCAGTACGTC.

This clonotype was seen repeatedly, ten times or more. The chain joins TRBV9 to TRBJ2-7, with 8 bases identical to TRBD2. The germline gives CDR1 SGDLS, CDR2 YYNGEE. The CDR3 is 16 amino acids. Trimming took 0 bases from V and 0 from J; bases not matched to a gene: 5. The DNA for the CDR3 is TGTGCCAGCAGCGTAGGAGGCACTAGCGGCTCCTACGAGCAGTACTTC. This sequence encodes CASSVGGTSGSYEQYF.

This chain connects TRBV7-2 to TRBJ2-3; D unclear. Trimming stripped 5 bases from V and 7 bases from J, with 10 bases between. Germline CDR1 is SGHTA and CDR2 is FQGNSA. The CDR3 runs to 12 residues. The CDR3 coding sequence is TGTGCCAGCAGCCTAGTCGTCAATACGCAGTATTTT. It specifies CASSLVVNTQYF.

This clonotype was detected many times. This rearrangement joins TRBV7-9 to TRBJ2-3; 10 bases map to TRBD1. This CDR3 contains 16 residues. Germline V gene lookup returns CDR1 SEHNR and CDR2 FQNEAQ (reference sequence). The trim removed 5 bases at V and 4 bases at J, leaving 9 bases unmatched. In DNA, the CDR3 is TGTGCCAGCAGCGTCCGGGACAGGGGTGAAGCAGATACGCAGTATTTT. It specifies CASSVRDRGEADTQYF.

This clonotype was found many times. This chain uses TRBV5-1 with TRBJ1-1; 7 positions agree with TRBD1. With V trimmed by 0 bases and J by 5 bases, 4 bases remained unmatched. Germline lookup yields CDR1 SGHRS and CDR2 YFSETQ. This CDR3 comprises 14 residues. The CDR3 coding sequence is TGCGCCAGCAGCTTGGAATACAGGGGAACTGAAGCTTTCTTT. Its protein is CASSLEYRGTEAFF.

The V and J genes are TRBV10-3 and TRBJ1-1; no clear D. The CDR3 has 14 residues. V dropped 3 bases and J dropped 0 bases, with 8 bases sitting between them. Germline CDR1 ENHRY, CDR2 SYGVKD. The CDR3 protein is CAISDNSMNTEAFF. For the CDR3, the DNA is TGTGCCATCAGTGATAACAGCATGAACACTGAAGCTTTCTTT.

The rearrangement uses TRBV13 and TRBJ1-2, with TRBD1 as a possible D gene (5 bases). V was trimmed by 6 bases and J by 7 bases, leaving 15 bases between them. CDR3 size: 13 residues. Per germline, CDR1 PRHDT and CDR2 FYEKMQ (reference sequence). CDR3 nucleotide sequence: TGTGCCAGCAGAATACCAGGGACCCGTGGCTACACCTTC. This sequence encodes CASRIPGTRGYTF.

This clonotype appeared a few times. The gene calls are TRBV10-3 and TRBJ1-1; TRBD1 is a possible D gene (5 bases). V lost 4 bases to trimming and J lost 1 base, with 10 bases between them. The germline gives CDR1 ENHRY, CDR2 SYGVKD. The CDR3 length is 14 residues. CDR3 DNA sequence: TGTGCCATCAGTGTGAGGGGAGGGAACACTGAAGCTTTCTTT. This codes for CAISVRGGNTEAFF.

This clonotype has a count of ten or more. The chain joins TRBV6-5 to TRBJ1-2; D possibly corresponds to TRBD1 (5 bases). Germline V lookup: CDR1 MNHEY, CDR2 SVGAGI. The CDR3 has 15 amino acids. Trimming stripped 5 bases from V and 0 bases from J, with 13 bases between. CDR3 protein: CASSDPRGANYGYTF. For the CDR3, the DNA is TGTGCCAGCAGTGACCCGAGGGGAGCTAACTATGGCTACACCTTC.

This clonotype was counted between two and nine times. The chain links TRBV20-1 to TRBJ2-1; no firm D call. V was clipped by 3 bases and J by 5 bases, with 8 bases between them. CDR1 and CDR2 (germline): DFQATT, SNEGSKA (reference sequence). The CDR3 totals 12 residues. The CDR3 sequence: CSASHPNNEQFF. The DNA for the CDR3 is TGCAGTGCTAGTCACCCAAACAATGAGCAGTTCTTC.

There are a few counts of this clonotype. The rearrangement uses TRBV27 and TRBJ2-7; 11 bases match TRBD2. Trimming at V came to 3 bases and at J to 4 bases, leaving 2 bases not matched to a gene. In germline, CDR1 is MNHEY, CDR2 SMNVEV (reference sequence). The CDR3 extends over 14 amino acids. CDR3 in DNA: TGTGCCAGCAGTTTTAGCGGGGGGGTATACGAGCAGTACTTC. It translates to CASSFSGGVYEQYF.

The genes are TRBV9 and TRBJ1-2, with D uncertain. V was shortened by 0 bases and J by 4 bases, with 1 base between the two germline ends. CDR1 SGDLS and CDR2 YYNGEE come from the germline V gene. This CDR3 has 11 residues. This CDR3 reads CASSVGYGYTF. The CDR3 nucleotides read TGTGCCAGCAGCGTAGGCTATGGCTACACCTTC.

The chain couples TRBV7-2 to TRBJ2-2; the D gene is possibly TRBD1 (6 bases). V lost 5 bases and J 4 bases, leaving 17 bases between the germline ends. The CDR3 sequence is 16 residues long. Germline loops: CDR1 SGHTA, CDR2 FQGNSA. The CDR3 sequence: CASSPPRGHRTGELFF. The CDR3 nucleotides are TGTGCCAGCAGCCCCCCGAGGGGACACCGCACCGGGGAGCTGTTTTTT.

The rearrangement uses TRBV5-1 and TRBJ2-3; 9 bases are a match to TRBD2. The ends lost 5 bases at V and 4 bases at J; junction bases unmatched: 5. The CDR3 length is 14 residues. From germline, CDR1 is SGHRS and CDR2 YFSETQ. The CDR3 loop is CASRGGGGPDTQYF. The CDR3 region has the DNA TGCGCCAGCAGGGGCGGGGGGGGCCCAGATACGCAGTATTTT.

This clonotype was detected many times. For the CDR3, the DNA is TGCGCCAGCTCCGGGACAGGGAGGAATCTGGCATATGGCTACACCTTC. The encoded protein is CASSGTGRNLAYGYTF. V gene TRBV10-1 combines with J gene TRBJ1-2; 9 bases map to TRBD1. J was trimmed by 5 bases and V by 8 bases; bases with no gene match: 15. Germline CDR1 reads WNHNN; CDR2 reads SYGVQD (reference sequence). This CDR3 spans 16 amino acids.

The table lists this clonotype with a few counts. V and J are TRBV6-2 or TRBV6-3 and TRBJ2-1; D possibly corresponds to TRBD2 (6 bases). The CDR3 is 14 residues long. V lost 4 bases to trimming and J lost 2 bases, with 9 bases between them. CDR1 is MNHEY and CDR2 is SVGEGT in the germline V gene. The chain's CDR3 is CASSSSDPYNEQFF. In DNA, the CDR3 is TGTGCCAGCAGTTCTAGCGACCCCTACAATGAGCAGTTCTTC.

This chain joins TRBV5-1 and TRBJ2-7, with unresolved D. V was pared by 0 bases and J by 3 bases, with 10 bases between. Germline CDR1 and CDR2: SGHRS and YFSETQ. The CDR3 is made up of 14 amino acids. In DNA form, the CDR3 reads TGCGCCAGCAGCTTGGGGCCGGTAGGCTACGAGCAGTACGTC. This translates into CASSLGPVGYEQYV.